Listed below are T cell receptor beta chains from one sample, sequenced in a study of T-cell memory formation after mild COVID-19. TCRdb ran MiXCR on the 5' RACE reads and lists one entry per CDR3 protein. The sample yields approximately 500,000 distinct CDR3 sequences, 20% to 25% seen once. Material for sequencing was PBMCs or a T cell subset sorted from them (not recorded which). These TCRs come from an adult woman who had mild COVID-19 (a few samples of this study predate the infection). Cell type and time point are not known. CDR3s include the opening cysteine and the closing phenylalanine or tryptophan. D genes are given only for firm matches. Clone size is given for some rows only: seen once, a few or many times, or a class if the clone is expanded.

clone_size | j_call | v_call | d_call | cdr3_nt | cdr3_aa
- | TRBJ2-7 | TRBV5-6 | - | TGTGCCAGCAATCCGGCGGGATTATCCTACGAGCAGTACTTC | CASNPAGLSYEQYF
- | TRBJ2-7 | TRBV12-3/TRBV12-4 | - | TGTGCCAGCAGTCCGGGAGCACCATCCTACGAGCAGTACTTC | CASSPGAPSYEQYF
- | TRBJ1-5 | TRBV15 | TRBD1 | TGTGCCACCAGCAGGACAGGGAGACAGCCCCAGCATTTT | CATSRTGRQPQHF
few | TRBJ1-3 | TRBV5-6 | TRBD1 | TGTGCCAGCAGCTTATCAGGGGGCGGAAACACCATATATTTT | CASSLSGGGNTIYF
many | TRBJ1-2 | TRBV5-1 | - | TGCGCCAGCAGCTTACTACAGGGTGGTGATGGCTACACCTTC | CASSLLQGGDGYTF
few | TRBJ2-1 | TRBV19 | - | TGTGCCAGTAGGTCGCGAAGTAGTCGGGGCGATGAGCAGTTCTTC | CASRSRSSRGDEQFF
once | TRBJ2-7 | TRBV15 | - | TGTGCCACCAGCAGAGCCCAGGAACCCTACGAGCAGTACTTC | CATSRAQEPYEQYF
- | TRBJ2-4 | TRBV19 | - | TGTGCCAGTCGGCAGGGGGGAATTCAGTACTTC | CASRQGGIQYF
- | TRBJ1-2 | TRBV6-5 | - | TGTGCCAGCAGTGCCGTTGGCAGCCCTTATGGCTACACCTTC | CASSAVGSPYGYTF
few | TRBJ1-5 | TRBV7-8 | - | TGTGCCAGCAGCAGACTGGAAGGGGCCATCAATCAGCCCCAGCATTTT | CASSRLEGAINQPQHF
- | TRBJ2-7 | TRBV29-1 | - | TGCAGCGTTCCGGGAGACCTCTACGAGCAGTACTTC | CSVPGDLYEQYF
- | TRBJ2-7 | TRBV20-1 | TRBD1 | TGCAGTGCTAGTCAGAGGGACAGGGCATACGAGCAGTACTTC | CSASQRDRAYEQYF
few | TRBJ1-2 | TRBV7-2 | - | TGTGCCAGCCTCGGGGCGCGAAGCTATGGCTACACCTTC | CASLGARSYGYTF
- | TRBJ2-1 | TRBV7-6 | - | TGTGCCAGCAGCTTAGTTGAGGGGCGCCCCGCGAATGAGCAGTTCTTC | CASSLVEGRPANEQFF
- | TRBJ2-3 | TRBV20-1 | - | TGCAGTGCTATGGTCCCAGTCGCAGATACGCAGTATTTT | CSAMVPVADTQYF
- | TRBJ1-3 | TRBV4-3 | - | TGCGCCAGCAGCCAGGAAGACTCTGGAAACACCATATATTTT | CASSQEDSGNTIYF
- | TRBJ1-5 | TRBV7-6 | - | TGTGCCAGCAGCTTAGTAGGCGGGACCGAGCCCCAGCATTTT | CASSLVGGTEPQHF
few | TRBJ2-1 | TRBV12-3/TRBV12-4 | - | TGTGCCAGCAGTTTTGGGGCGACAGGTTTGGGGGATGAGCAGTTCTTC | CASSFGATGLGDEQFF
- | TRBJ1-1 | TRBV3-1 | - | TGTGCCAGCAGCCAAGCGATGGGCGCTGAAGCTTTCTTT | CASSQAMGAEAFF
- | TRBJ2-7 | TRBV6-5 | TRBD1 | TGTGCCAGCAGTTACCGTTCCGGGACAGGGATAGACGAGCAGTACTTC | CASSYRSGTGIDEQYF
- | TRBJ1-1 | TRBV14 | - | TGTGCCAGCAGCCAAGATCAGGCTGAAGCTTTCTTT | CASSQDQAEAFF
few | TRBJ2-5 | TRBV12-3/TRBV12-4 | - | TGTGCCAGCAGTTTAGTGGGGCAGGGAAAGACCCAGTACTTC | CASSLVGQGKTQYF
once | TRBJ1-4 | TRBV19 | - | TGTGCCAGTAGAGTGGGGGCTAATGAAAAACTGTTTTTT | CASRVGANEKLFF
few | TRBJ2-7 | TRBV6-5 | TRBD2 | TGTGCCTCCCGTGGGGGGGCCTACGAGCAGTACTTC | CASRGGAYEQYF
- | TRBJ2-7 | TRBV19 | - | TGTGCCAGTAGTATAGGGGGAGCTAACGAGCAGTACTTC | CASSIGGANEQYF
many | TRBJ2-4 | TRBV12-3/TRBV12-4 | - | TGTGCCAGCAGTTTGGGAGCCCGGGCAAACATTCAGTACTTC | CASSLGARANIQYF
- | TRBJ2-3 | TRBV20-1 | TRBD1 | TGCAGTGCTAGTATGGACAGGGCCGTATCAGATACGCAGTATTTT | CSASMDRAVSDTQYF
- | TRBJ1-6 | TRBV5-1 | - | TGCGCCAGCAGCCCAGGAAGGGGGGATACCTATAATTCACCCCTCCACTTT | CASSPGRGDTYNSPLHF
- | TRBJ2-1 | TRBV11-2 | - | TGTGCCAGCAGCTTAGTCTTCGGACTCAAAGGTTATGAGCAGTTCTTC | CASSLVFGLKGYEQFF
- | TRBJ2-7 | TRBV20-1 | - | TGCAGTGCACGAAGAGGTGGGGCCCCACGGGAGCAGTACTTC | CSARRGGAPREQYF
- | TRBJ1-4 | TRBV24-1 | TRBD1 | TGTGCCACCAGTGACGCGGGACAGGGAACCGAAAAACTGTTTTTT | CATSDAGQGTEKLFF
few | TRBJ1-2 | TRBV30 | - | TGTGCCTGGAGTGCTGAGAGAGTGAGTGGCTACACCTTC | CAWSAERVSGYTF
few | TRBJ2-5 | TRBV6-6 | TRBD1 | TGTGCCAGCAGTAGGACAGGGGGTCAAGAGACCCAGTACTTC | CASSRTGGQETQYF
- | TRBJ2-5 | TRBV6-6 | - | TGTGCCAGCAGTTACTCGAGTCTAGGGGATCAAGAGACCCAGTACTTC | CASSYSSLGDQETQYF
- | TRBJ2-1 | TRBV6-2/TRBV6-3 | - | TGTGCCAGCAGTTACGATCGGGGGCACTCCTACAATGAGCAGTTCTTC | CASSYDRGHSYNEQFF
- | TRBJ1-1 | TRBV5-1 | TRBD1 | TGCGCCAGCAGCTGGGACAGCATGAACACTGAAGCTTTCTTT | CASSWDSMNTEAFF
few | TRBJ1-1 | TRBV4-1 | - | TGCGCCAGCAGCCGCCAATCCGGGACGGTGAACACTGAAGCTTTCTTT | CASSRQSGTVNTEAFF
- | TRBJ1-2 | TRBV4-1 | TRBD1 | TGCGCCAGCAGCCAAGGATTGACAGGGCCTAATGGCTACACCTTC | CASSQGLTGPNGYTF
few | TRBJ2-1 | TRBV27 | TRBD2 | TGTGCCAGCACCCTAGGTAGCGAACTAGCGGGTAAGAATGAGCAGTTCTTC | CASTLGSELAGKNEQFF
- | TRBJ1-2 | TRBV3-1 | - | TGTGCCAGCAGCCAAGATATATCAGCGGGCTACACCTTC | CASSQDISAGYTF
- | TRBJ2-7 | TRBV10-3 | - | TGTGCCATCACCGGAAGCTCCTACGAGCAGTACTTC | CAITGSSYEQYF
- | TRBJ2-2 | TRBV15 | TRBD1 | TGTGCCACCAGCGGGGGGACAGGGTTTAACACCGGGGAGCTGTTTTTT | CATSGGTGFNTGELFF
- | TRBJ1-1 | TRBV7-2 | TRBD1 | TGTGCCAGCAGCCCCATACAGGGGCCGCTTCATACTGAAGCTTTCTTT | CASSPIQGPLHTEAFF
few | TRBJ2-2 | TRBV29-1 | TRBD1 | TGCAGCGTTGATGGTCAGGGGGCTGGCACCGGGGAGCTGTTTTTT | CSVDGQGAGTGELFF
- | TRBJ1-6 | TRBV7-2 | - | TGTGCCAGCAGCCCGAGAATCGGGACGTTTAGCTCCTATAATTCACCCCTCCACTTT | CASSPRIGTFSSYNSPLHF